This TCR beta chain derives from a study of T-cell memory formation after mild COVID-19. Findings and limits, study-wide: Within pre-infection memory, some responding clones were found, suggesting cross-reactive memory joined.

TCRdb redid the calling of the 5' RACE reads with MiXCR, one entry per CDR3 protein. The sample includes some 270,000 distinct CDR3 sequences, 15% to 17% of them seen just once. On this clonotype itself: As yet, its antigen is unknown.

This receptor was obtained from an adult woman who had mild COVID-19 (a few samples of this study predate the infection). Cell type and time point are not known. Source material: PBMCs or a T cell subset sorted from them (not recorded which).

CDR3: CATRGLATETQYF. For the CDR3, the DNA is TGTGCCACCCGGGGGTTAGCTACGGAGACCCAGTACTTC. The chain joins TRBV10-3 to TRBJ2-5; a weak D match, TRBD2 (6 bases). The V gene's germline CDR1 is ENHRY and CDR2 SYGVKD. CDR3 length: 13 amino acids. Trimming stripped 10 bases from V and 5 bases from J, with 17 bases between.